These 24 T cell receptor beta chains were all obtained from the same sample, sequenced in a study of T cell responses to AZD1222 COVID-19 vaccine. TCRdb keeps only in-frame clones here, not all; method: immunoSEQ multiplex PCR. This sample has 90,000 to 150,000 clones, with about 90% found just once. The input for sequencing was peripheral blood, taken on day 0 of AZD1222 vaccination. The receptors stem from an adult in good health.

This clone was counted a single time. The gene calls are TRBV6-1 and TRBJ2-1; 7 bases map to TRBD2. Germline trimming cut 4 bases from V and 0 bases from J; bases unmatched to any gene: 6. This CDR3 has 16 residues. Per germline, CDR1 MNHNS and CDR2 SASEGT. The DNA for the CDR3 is TGTGCCAGCAGTGCTTACCCTAGCGGCTCCTACAATGAGCAGTTCTTC. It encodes CASSAYPSGSYNEQFF.

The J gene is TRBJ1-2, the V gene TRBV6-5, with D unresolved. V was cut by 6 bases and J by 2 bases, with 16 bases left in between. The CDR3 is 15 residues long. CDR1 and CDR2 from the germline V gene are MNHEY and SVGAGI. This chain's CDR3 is CASSLKFRANYGYTF. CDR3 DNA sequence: TGTGCCAGCAGCTTAAAGTTCCGGGCCAACTATGGCTACACCTTC.

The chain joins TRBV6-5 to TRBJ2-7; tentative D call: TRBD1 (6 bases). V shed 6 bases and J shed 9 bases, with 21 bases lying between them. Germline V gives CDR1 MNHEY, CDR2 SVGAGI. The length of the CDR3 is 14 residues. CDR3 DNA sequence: TGTGCCAGCAGAGGGACACAGACTACTACGAGGCAGTACTTC. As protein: CASRGTQTTTRQYF.

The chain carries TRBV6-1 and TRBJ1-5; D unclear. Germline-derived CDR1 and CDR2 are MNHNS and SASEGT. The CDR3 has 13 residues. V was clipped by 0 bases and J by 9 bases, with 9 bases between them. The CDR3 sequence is CASSEALGMPQHF. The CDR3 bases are TGTGCCAGCAGTGAAGCCCTCGGTATGCCCCAGCATTTT.

The chain's CDR3 is CASTNGYEQFF. The CDR3, as DNA: TGTGCCAGCACGAATGGCTATGAGCAGTTCTTC. The chain links TRBV6-5 to TRBJ2-1; D ambiguous. Germline assignment: CDR1 MNHEY and CDR2 SVGAGI. The CDR3 loop spans 11 amino acids. V lost 7 bases, J lost 8 bases, and 9 bases lay in between.

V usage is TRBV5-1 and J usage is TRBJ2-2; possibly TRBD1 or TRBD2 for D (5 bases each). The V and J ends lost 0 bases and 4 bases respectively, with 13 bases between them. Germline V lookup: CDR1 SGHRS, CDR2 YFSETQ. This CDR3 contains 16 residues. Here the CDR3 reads CASSLVGYGGTGELFF. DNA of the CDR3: TGCGCCAGCAGCTTGGTTGGATATGGGGGCACCGGGGAGCTGTTTTTT.

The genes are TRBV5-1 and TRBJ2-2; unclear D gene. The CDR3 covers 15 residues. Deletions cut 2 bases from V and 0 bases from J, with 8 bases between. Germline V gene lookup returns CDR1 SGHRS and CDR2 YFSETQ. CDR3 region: CASSLYGPNTGELFF. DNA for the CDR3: TGCGCCAGCAGCTTATACGGGCCGAACACCGGGGAGCTGTTTTTT.

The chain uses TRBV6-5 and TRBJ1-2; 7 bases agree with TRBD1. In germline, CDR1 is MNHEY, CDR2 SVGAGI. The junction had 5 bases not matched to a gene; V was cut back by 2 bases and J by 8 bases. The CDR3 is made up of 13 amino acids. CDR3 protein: CASSYTTGSGYTF. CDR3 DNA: TGTGCCAGCAGTTACACGACAGGGAGCGGCTACACCTTC.

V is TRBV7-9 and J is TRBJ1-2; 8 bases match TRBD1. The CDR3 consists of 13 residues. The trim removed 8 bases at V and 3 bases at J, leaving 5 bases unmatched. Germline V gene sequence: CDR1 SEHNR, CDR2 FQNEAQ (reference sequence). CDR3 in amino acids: CASGSGGDYGYTF. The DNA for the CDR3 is TGTGCCAGCGGGTCAGGGGGCGACTATGGCTACACCTTC.

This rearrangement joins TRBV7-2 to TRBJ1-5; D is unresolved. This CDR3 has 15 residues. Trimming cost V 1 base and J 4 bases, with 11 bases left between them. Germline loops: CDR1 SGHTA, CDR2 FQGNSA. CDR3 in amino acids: CASSLGAGANQPQHF. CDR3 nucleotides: TGTGCCAGCAGCTTAGGAGCAGGCGCGAATCAGCCCCAGCATTTT. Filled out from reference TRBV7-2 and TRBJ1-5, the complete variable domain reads GAGVSQSPSNKVTEKGKDVELRCDPISGHTALYWYRQSLGQGLEFLIYFQGNSAPDKSGLPSDRFSAERTGGSVSTLTIQRTQQEDSAVYLCASSLGAGANQPQHFGDGTRLSIL.

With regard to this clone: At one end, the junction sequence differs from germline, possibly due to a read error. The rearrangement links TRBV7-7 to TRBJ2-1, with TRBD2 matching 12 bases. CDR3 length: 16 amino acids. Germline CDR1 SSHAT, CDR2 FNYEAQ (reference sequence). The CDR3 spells CASSPGTSGPGDEQFF. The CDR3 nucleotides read TGTGCTAGCAGCCCCGGGACTAGCGGGCCCGGTGATGAGCAGTTCTTC.

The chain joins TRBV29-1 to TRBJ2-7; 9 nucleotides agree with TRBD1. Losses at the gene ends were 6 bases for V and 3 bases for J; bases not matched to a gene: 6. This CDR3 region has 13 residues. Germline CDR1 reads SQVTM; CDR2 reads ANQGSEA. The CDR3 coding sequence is TGCAGCGTGGCCTTGGGACAGGGCTACGAGCAGTACTTC. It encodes CSVALGQGYEQYF.

The CDR3 sequence: CASSWGNTGELFF. CDR3 coding DNA: TGTGCCAGCAGCTGGGGGAACACCGGGGAGCTGTTTTTT. The chain joins TRBV11-2 to TRBJ2-2; D is unclear. The germline V gene has CDR1 SGHAT and CDR2 FQNNGV. CDR3 length: 13 residues. V was shortened by 4 bases and J by 1 base, with 4 bases between the two germline ends. Supplemented by reference TRBV11-2 and TRBJ2-2, the full variable domain reads EAGVAQSPRYKIIEKRQSVAFWCNPISGHATLYWYQQILGQGPKLLIQFQNNGVVDDSQLPKDRFSAERLKGVDSTLKIQPAKLEDSAVYLCASSWGNTGELFFGEGSRLTVL.

The CDR3 DNA reads as TGTGCCAGCGGGGGGGCCAACGTCCTGACTTTC. Protein: CASGGANVLTF. The chain recombines TRBV5-4 with TRBJ2-6; D gene uncertain. The CDR3 contains 11 residues. Germline V gene data show CDR1 as SGHNT and CDR2 as YYREEE (reference sequence). Trimming removed 7 bases from V and 4 bases from J, with 3 bases in between.

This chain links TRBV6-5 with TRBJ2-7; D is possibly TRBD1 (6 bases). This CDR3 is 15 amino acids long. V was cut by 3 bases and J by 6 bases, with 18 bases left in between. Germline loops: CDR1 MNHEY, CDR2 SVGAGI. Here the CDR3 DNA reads TGTGCCAGCAGTTATTACAGGGTTAGTTCGGGCGAGCAGTACTTC. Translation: CASSYYRVSSGEQYF.

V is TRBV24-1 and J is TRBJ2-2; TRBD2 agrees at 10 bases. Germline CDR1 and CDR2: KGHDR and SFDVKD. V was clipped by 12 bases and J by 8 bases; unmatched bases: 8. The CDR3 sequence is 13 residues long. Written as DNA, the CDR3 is TGTGCCTCAAGAGGGACTAGCGTGGGGGAGCTGTTTTTT. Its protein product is CASRGTSVGELFF.

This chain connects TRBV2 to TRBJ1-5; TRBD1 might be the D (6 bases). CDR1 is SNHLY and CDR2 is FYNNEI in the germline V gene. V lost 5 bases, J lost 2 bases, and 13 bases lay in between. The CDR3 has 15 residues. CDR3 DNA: TGTGCCAGCAGTATATACAGGGAGGGCAATCAGCCCCAGCATTTT. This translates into CASSIYREGNQPQHF.

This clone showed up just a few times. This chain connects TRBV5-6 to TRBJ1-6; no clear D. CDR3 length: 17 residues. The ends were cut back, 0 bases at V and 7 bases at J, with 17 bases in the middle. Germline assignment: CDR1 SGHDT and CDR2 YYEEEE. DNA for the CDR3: TGTGCCAGCAGCTTGGGTCGGGGAACATATTTAAATTCACCCCTCCACTTT. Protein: CASSLGRGTYLNSPLHF.

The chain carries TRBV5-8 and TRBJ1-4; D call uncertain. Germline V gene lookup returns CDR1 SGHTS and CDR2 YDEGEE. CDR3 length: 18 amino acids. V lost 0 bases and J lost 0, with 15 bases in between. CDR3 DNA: TGTGCCAGCAGCTTGGCCGAGTGGGCGCAGGCAACTAATGAAAAACTGTTTTTT. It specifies CASSLAEWAQATNEKLFF.

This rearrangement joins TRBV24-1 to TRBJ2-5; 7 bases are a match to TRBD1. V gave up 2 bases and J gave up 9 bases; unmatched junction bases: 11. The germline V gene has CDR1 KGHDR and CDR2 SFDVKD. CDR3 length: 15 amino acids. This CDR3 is CATSDSGQAPRAQYF. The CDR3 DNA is TGTGCCACCAGTGATTCAGGACAGGCGCCAAGGGCCCAGTACTTC.

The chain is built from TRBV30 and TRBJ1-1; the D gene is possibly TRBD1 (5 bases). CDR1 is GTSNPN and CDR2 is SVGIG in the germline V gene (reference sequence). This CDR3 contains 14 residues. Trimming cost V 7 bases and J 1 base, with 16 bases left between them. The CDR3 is CASTTQGGNTEAFF. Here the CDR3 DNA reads TGTGCCTCCACCACCCAGGGAGGGAACACTGAAGCTTTCTTT.

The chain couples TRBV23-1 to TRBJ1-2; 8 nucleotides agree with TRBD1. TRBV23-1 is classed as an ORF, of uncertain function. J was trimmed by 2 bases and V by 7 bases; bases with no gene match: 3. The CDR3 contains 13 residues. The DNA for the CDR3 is TGCGCCAGCACGCGACAGGGGAACTATGGCTACACCTTC. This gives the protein CASTRQGNYGYTF.

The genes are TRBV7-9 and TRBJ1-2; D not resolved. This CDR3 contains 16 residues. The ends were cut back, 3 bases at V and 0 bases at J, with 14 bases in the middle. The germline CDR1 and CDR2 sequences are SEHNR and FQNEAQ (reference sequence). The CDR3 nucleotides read TGTGCCAGCAGCTTTCTCCTGCCTACTTCTAACTATGGCTACACCTTC. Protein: CASSFLLPTSNYGYTF.

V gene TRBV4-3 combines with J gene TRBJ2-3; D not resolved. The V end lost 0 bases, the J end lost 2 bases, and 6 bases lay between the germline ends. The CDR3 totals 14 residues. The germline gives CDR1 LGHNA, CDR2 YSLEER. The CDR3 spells CASSQDTNTDTQYF. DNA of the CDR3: TGCGCCAGCAGCCAAGATACCAACACAGATACGCAGTATTTT.